Included here is one T cell receptor beta chain sequence, with context. The authors reverse transcribed roughly 0.5 to 1 ug RNA with random hexamers. The TCR beta CDR3 was amplified by immunoSEQ multiplex PCR across 54 Vbeta, 13 Jbeta. TCRdb analysed the immunoSEQ multiplex PCR reads with MiXCR anew, one entry per CDR3 protein. This table holds 110,000 or so distinct CDR3 sequences, 90% to 95% found once. The sample comes from a study of CD8 T cells in Susac syndrome. Sequencing of TCR beta covered CD8+ and CD4+ T cells obtained from blood. Controls were age- and sex-matched healthy donors. This CDR3 comprises 16 residues. Unmatched junction bases numbered 12, after V lost 5 bases and J lost 6 bases. Per the germline V gene, CDR1 is MNHEY and CDR2 is SMNVEV (reference sequence).

Sequencing was done on a sample of CD4+ T cells from PBMCs. The V call is TRBV27, the J call TRBJ2-2; 7 bases align to TRBD1. This TCR was sampled from a human donor in good health. The CDR3: CASSPTGTVNAGELFF. DNA of the CDR3: TGTGCCAGCAGTCCCACCGGGACAGTTAACGCCGGGGAGCTGTTTTTT.